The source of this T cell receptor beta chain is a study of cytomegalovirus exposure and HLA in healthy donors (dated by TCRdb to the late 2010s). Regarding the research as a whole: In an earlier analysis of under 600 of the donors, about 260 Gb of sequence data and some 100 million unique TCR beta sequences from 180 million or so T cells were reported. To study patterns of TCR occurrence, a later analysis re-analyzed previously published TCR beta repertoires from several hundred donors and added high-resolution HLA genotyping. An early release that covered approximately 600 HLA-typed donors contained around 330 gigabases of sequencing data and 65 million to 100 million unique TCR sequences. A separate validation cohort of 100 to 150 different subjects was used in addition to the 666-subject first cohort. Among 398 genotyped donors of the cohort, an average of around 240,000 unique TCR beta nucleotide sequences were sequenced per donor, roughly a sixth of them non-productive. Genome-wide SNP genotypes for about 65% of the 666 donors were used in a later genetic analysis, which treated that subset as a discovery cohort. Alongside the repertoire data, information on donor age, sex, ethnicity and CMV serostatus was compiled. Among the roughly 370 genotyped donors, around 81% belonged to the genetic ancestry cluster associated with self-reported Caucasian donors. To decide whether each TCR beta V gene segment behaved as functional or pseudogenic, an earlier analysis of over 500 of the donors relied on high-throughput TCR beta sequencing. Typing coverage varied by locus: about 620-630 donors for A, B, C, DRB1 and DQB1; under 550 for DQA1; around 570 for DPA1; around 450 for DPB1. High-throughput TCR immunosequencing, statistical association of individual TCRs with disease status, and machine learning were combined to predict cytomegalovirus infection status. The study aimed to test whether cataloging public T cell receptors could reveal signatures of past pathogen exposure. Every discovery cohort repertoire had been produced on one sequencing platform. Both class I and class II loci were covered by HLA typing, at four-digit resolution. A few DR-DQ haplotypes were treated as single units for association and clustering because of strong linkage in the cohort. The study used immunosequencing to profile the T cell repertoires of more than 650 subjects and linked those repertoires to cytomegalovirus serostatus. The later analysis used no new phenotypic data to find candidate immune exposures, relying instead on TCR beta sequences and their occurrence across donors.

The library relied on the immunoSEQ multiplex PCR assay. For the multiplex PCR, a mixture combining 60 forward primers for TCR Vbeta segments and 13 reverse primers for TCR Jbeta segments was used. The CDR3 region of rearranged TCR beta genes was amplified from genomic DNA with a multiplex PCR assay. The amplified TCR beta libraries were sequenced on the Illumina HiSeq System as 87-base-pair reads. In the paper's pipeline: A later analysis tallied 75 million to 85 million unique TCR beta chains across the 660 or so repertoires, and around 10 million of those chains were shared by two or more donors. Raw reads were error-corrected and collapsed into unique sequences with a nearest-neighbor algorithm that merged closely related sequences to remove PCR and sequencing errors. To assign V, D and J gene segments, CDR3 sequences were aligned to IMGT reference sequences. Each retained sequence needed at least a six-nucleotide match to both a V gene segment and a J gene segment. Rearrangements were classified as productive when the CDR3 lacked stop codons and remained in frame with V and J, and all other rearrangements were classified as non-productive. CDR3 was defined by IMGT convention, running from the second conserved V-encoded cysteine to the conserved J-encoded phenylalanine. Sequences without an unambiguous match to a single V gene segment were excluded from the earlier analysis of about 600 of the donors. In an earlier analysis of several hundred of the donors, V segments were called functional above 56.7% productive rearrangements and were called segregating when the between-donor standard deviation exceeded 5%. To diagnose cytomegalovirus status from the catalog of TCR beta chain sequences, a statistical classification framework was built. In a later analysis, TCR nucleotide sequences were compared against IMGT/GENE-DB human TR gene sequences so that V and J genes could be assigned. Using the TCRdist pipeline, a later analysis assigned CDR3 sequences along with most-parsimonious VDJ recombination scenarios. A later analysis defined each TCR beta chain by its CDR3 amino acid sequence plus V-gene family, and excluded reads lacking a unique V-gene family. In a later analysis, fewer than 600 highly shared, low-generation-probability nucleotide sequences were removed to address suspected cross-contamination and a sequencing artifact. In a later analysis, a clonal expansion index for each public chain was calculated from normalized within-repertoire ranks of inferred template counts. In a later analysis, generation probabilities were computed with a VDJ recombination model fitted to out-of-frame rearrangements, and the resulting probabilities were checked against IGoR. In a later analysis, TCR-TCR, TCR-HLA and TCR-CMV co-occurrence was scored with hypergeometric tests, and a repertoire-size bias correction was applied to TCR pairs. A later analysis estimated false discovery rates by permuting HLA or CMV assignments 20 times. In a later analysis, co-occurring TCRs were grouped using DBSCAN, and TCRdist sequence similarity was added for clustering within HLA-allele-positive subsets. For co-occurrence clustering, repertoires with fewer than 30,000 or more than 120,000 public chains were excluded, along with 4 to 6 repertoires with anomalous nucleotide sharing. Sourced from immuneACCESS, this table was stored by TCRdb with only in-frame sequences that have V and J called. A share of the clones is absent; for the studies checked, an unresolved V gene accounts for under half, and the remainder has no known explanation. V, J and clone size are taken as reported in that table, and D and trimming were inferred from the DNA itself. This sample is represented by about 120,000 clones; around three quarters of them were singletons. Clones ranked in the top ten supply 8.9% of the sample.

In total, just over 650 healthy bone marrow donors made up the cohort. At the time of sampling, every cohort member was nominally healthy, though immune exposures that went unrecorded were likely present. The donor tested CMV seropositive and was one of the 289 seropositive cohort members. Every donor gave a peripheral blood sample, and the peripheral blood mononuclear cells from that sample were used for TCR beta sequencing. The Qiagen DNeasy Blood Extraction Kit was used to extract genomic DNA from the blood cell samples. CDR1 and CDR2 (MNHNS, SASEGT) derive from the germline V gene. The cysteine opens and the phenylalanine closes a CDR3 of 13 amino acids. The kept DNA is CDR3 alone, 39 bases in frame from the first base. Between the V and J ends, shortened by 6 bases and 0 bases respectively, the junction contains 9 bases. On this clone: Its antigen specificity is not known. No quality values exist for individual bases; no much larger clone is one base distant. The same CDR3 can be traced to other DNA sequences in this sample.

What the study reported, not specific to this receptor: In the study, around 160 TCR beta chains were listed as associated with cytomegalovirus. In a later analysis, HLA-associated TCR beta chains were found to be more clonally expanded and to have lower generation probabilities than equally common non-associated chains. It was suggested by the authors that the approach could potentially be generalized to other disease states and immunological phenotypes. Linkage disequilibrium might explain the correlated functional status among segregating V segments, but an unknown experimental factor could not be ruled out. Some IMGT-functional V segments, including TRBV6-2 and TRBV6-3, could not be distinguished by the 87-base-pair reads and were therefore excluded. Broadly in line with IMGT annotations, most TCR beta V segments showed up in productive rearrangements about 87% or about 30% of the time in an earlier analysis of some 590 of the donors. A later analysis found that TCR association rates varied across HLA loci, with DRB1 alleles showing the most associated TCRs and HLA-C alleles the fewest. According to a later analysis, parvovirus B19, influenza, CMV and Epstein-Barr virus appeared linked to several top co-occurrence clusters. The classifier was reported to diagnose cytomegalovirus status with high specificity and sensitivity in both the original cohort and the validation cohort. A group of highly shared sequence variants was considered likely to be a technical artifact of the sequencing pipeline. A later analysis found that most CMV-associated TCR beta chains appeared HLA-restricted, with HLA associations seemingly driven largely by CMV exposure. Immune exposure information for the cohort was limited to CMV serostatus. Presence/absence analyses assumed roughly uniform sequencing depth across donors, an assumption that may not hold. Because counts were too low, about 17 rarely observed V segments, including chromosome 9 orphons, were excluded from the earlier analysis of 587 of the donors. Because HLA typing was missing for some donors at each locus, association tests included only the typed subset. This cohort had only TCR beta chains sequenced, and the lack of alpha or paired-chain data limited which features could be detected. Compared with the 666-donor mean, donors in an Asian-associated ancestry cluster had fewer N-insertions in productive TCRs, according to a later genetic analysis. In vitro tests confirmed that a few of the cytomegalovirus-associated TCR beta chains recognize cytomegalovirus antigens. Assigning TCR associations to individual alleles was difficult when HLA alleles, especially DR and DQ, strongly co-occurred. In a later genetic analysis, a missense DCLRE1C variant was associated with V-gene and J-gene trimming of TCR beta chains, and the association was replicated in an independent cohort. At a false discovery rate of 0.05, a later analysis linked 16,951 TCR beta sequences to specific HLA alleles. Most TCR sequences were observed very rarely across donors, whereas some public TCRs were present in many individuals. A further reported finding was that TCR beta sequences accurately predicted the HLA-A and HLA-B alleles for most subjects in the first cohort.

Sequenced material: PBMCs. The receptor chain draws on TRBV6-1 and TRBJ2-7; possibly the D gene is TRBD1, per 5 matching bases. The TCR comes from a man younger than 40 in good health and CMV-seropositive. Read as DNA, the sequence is TGTGCCAGCAGGGACATAAGCTCCTACGAGCAGTACTTC. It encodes CASRDISSYEQYF.